This T cell receptor beta chain appears in the sequencing data of a study of shared clonotypes between healthy human individuals. Whole-study findings and limits: Researchers sampled only blood; tissue repertoires likely differ.

As originally analysed: ImmunoSEQ yielded junction-only sequences lacking quality scores, so filtering differed. TCRdb keeps only in-frame clones here, not all; method: immunoSEQ multiplex PCR. That table supplies the V and J calls and clone size; D and trimming were determined from the DNA. The sample records over a million clones, roughly 75% being singletons. This clone turned up a few times. The antigen is not known. Germline V gene data show CDR1 as SNHLY and CDR2 as FYNNEI. This CDR3 region has 15 residues. The junction had 3 bases not matched to a gene; V was cut back by 5 bases and J by 0 bases.

The chain recombines TRBV2 with TRBJ2-3; TRBD2 matches 9 bases. This TCR came from a man between 18 and 35 years old in good health. The sequencing input was memory CD4+ T cells sorted from blood. The subset is: CD45RA-negative fraction. The CDR3 DNA follows: TGTGCCAGCAGTATAGGACTAGCGAGCACAGATACGCAGTATTTT. This translates into CASSIGLASTDTQYF.